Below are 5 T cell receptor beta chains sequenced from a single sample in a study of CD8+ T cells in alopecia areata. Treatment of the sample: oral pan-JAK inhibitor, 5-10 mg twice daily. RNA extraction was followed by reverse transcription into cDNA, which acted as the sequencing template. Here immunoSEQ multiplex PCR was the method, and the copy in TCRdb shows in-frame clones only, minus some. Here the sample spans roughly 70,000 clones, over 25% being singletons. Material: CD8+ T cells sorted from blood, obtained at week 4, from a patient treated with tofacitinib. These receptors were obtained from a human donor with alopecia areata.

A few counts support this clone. The CDR3 loop is CASSPPGHTIYF. The CDR3, as DNA: TGTGCCAGCAGCCCGCCCGGGCACACCATATATTTT. V and J are TRBV7-9 and TRBJ1-3, with no clear D. The CDR3 loop spans 12 amino acids. The V and J ends lost 5 bases and 8 bases respectively, with 10 bases between them. CDR1 and CDR2 (germline): SEHNR, FQNEAQ (reference sequence).

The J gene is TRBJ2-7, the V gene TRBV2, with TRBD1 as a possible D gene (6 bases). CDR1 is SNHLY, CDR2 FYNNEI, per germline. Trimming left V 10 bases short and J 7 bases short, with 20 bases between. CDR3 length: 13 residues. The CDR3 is CATEWSGAREQYF. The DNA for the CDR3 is TGTGCCACCGAATGGTCAGGGGCGAGAGAGCAGTACTTC.

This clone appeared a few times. Here the CDR3 reads CASSLGTSGETQYF. The CDR3 DNA sequence: TGTGCCAGCAGCTTGGGTACTAGCGGAGAGACCCAGTACTTC. The rearrangement joins TRBV5-6 to TRBJ2-5, with TRBD2 matching over 8 bases. This CDR3 comprises 14 residues. V was pared by 0 bases and J by 4 bases, with 2 bases of the junction left unmatched. The germline V gene has CDR1 SGHDT and CDR2 YYEEEE.

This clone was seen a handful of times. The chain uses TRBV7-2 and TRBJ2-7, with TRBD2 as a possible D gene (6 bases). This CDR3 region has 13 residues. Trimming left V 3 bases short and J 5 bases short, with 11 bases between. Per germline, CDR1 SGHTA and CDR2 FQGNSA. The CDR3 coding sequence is TGTGCCAGCAGCTTGGGGGGTGCCGACGAGCAGTACTTC. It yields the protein CASSLGGADEQYF.

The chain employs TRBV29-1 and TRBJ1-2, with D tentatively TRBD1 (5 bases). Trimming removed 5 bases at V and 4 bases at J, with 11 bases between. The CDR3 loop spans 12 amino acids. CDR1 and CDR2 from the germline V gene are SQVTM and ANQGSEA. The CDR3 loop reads CSVLLDIYGYTF. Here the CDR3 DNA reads TGCAGCGTTCTGTTGGACATCTATGGCTACACCTTC.